This T cell receptor (beta chain) was recovered during a study of Graves' ophthalmopathy and Graves' hyperthyroidism. The wider study: The authors defined stable hyperthyroidism as no ophthalmopathy within 18 months of follow-up. General study findings and limits: It was with 70.59% sensitivity and around 72% specificity that the model predicted ophthalmopathy progression.

This clonotype was seen only a few times. Its cognate antigen is unknown. CDR1 and CDR2 from the germline V gene are SGHTA and FQGNSA. Trimming cost V 6 bases and J 2 bases; bases outside gene matches: 9. CDR3 length: 15 residues. Investigators amplified TCR beta CDR3 regions from RNA transcripts. First-round RT-PCR with HTBI primers preceded a second-round multiplex PCR. One entry per CDR3 protein, called by TCRdb with MiXCR from the multiplex PCR reads. The sample lists 560,000 or so distinct CDR3 sequences, about 35% seen once, with 3.5% to 5% in the top ten. Exclusion applied to patients with other autoimmune diseases, uncontrolled infections, pregnancy or lactation.

V gene TRBV7-2 combines with J gene TRBJ2-7; 8 bases are shared with TRBD2. The sequencing input was peripheral blood or thyroid tissue (not recorded which). The TCR sequence derives from an adult man with Graves' hyperthyroidism. CDR3 coding DNA: TGTGCCAGCAGTTTAATCCCAGCGGGGGCCTACGAGCAGTACTTC. It specifies CASSLIPAGAYEQYF. Combining the CDR3 with reference TRBV7-2 and TRBJ2-7 gives the whole variable domain GAGVSQSPSNKVTEKGKDVELRCDPISGHTALYWYRQSLGQGLEFLIYFQGNSAPDKSGLPSDRFSAERTGGSVSTLTIQRTQQEDSAVYLCASSLIPAGAYEQYFGPGTRLTVT.